The rows below give T cell receptor beta chains drawn from one sample of a study of blood T cell repertoires in COVID-19. This table comes from immunoSEQ multiplex PCR, and its TCRdb copy is limited to in-frame clones, with some not included. The profile shows more than 45,000 clones, more than 80% of them singletons. The specimen sequenced was peripheral blood. All receptors derive from a middle-aged man with acute or convalescent COVID-19. CDR3s include the opening cysteine and the closing phenylalanine or tryptophan. D genes are given only for firm matches. Size is omitted from some rows. Given values are once, few, many or a class for expanded clones.

TRBV10-2,-,TRBD2,TRBJ2-2,CASSDSGGAGELFF,TGCGCCAGCAGTGACAGCGGGGGAGCCGGGGAGCTGTTTTTT
TRBV5-1,-,-,TRBJ2-3,CASSLRGNTDTQYF,TGCGCCAGCAGCTTGAGGGGTAACACAGATACGCAGTATTTT
TRBV21-1,-,-,TRBJ1-6,CASSKGLEGGSSYNSPLHF,TGTGCCAGCAGCAAAGGGCTGGAAGGAGGGAGCTCCTATAATTCACCCCTCCACTTT
TRBV2,many,-,TRBJ2-2,CASMRSGELFF,TGTGCCAGCATGAGGTCGGGGGAGCTGTTTTTT
TRBV5-1,-,TRBD1,TRBJ1-3,CASGQGVIGNTIYF,TGCGCCAGTGGACAGGGTGTCATAGGAAACACCATATATTTT
TRBV29-1,-,-,TRBJ1-5,CSAGSAGYTPQHF,TGCAGCGCCGGCTCAGCGGGCTATACTCCCCAGCATTTT
TRBV6-6,-,-,TRBJ1-1,CASSYPQGKNTEAFF,TGTGCCAGCAGTTACCCTCAGGGGAAGAACACTGAAGCTTTCTTT
TRBV7-6,-,TRBD1,TRBJ1-5,CASSSGQGVNQGPQHF,TGTGCCAGCAGCTCGGGACAGGGTGTTAATCAAGGGCCCCAGCATTTT
TRBV10-1,-,TRBD1,TRBJ1-1,CASSPHPTGGEAFF,TGCGCCAGCAGTCCCCACCCGACAGGGGGAGAAGCTTTCTTT
TRBV6-6,-,TRBD2,TRBJ2-1,CASRNPGGRNEQFF,TGTGCCAGCAGGAACCCGGGGGGTCGCAATGAGCAGTTCTTC
TRBV24-1,-,TRBD1,TRBJ2-1,CATRRRRTGAGNEQFF,TGTGCCACCCGTCGACGGCGGACAGGGGCCGGCAATGAGCAGTTCTTC
TRBV11-2,-,-,TRBJ1-4,CASSLRQGTNEKLFF,TGTGCCAGCAGCTTACGCCAGGGTACTAATGAAAAACTGTTTTTT
TRBV27,-,-,TRBJ2-7,CASSPLGGDYEQYF,TGTGCCAGCAGTCCCCTAGGGGGGGACTACGAGCAGTACTTC
TRBV7-9,-,-,TRBJ2-7,CASSLEREQYF,TGTGCCAGCAGCTTAGAGCGCGAGCAGTACTTC
TRBV14,few,-,TRBJ1-3,CASSAYRASSGNTIYF,TGTGCCAGCAGCGCATACAGGGCCTCCTCTGGAAACACCATATATTTT
TRBV19,few,TRBD2,TRBJ2-3,CASSISGGTDTQYF,TGTGCCAGTAGTATTAGCGGGGGCACAGATACGCAGTATTTT
TRBV3-1/TRBV3-2,-,-,TRBJ2-5,CASSPGRGAQGETQYF,TGTGCCAGCAGCCCGGGGCGGGGAGCACAGGGGGAGACCCAGTACTTC
TRBV9,-,-,TRBJ2-3,CASSVVGGVADTQYF,TGTGCCAGCAGCGTAGTTGGAGGGGTGGCAGATACGCAGTATTTT
TRBV18,-,TRBD1,TRBJ1-1,CASYGQGFSTEAFF,TGTGCCAGCTACGGACAGGGGTTTAGTACTGAAGCTTTCTTT
TRBV24-1,-,TRBD1,TRBJ1-2,CATSQGAYGYTF,TGTGCCACCAGTCAGGGGGCCTATGGCTACACCTTC
TRBV7-9,-,TRBD1,TRBJ1-3,CASSSGTGVTGNTIYF,TGTGCCAGCAGTTCAGGGACAGGGGTTACTGGAAACACCATATATTTT
TRBV2,-,TRBD2,TRBJ2-4,CASSFGTSGRGTKNIQYF,TGTGCCAGCAGCTTTGGGACTAGCGGGAGGGGGACCAAAAACATTCAGTACTTC
TRBV30,once,-,TRBJ2-3,CAWSVHGADTQYF,TGTGCCTGGAGTGTCCATGGGGCCGATACGCAGTATTTT
TRBV28,-,-,TRBJ2-3,CASSLFGGGRNDHPTDTQYF,TGTGCCAGCAGTTTATTCGGGGGCGGGAGAAATGATCACCCCACAGATACGCAGTATTTT
TRBV7-8,-,TRBD2,TRBJ2-2,CASSPRLAGMNTGELFF,TGTGCCAGCAGCCCTAGACTAGCGGGGATGAACACCGGGGAGCTGTTTTTT
TRBV7-6,-,TRBD1,TRBJ2-3,CASSSRGRTDTQYF,TGTGCCAGCAGCTCCAGGGGGCGCACAGATACGCAGTATTTT
TRBV3-1/TRBV3-2,-,-,TRBJ1-1,CASSQWSGLENTEAFF,TGTGCCAGCAGCCAGTGGAGTGGTCTCGAGAACACTGAAGCTTTCTTT
TRBV19,-,TRBD1,TRBJ2-2,CASSKGTANTGELFF,TGTGCCAGTAGTAAGGGGACAGCGAACACCGGGGAGCTGTTTTTT
TRBV19,-,-,TRBJ2-4,CASTGGARETIQYF,TGTGCCAGTACAGGAGGTGCTCGGGAAACCATTCAGTACTTC
TRBV5-1,-,-,TRBJ2-2,CASSLGREFWFTGELFF,TGCGCCAGCAGCTTAGGACGGGAATTCTGGTTCACCGGGGAGCTGTTTTTT
TRBV10-2,-,TRBD1,TRBJ1-6,CASSEPRGLSSPLHF,TGCGCCAGCAGTGAGCCCAGGGGGCTTAGTTCACCCCTCCACTTT
TRBV3-1/TRBV3-2,-,-,TRBJ1-2,CASSQRGWDTIDYGYTF,TGTGCCAGCAGCCAAAGGGGGTGGGACACGATTGACTATGGCTACACCTTC
TRBV19,-,TRBD1,TRBJ1-5,CASSFSPTHRDRESNQPQHF,TGTGCCAGTAGTTTTTCACCAACCCACCGGGACAGGGAGAGCAATCAGCCCCAGCATTTT
TRBV5-6,-,TRBD1,TRBJ1-2,CASRYGTGGGYTF,TGTGCCAGCAGATACGGGACAGGGGGCGGCTACACCTTC
TRBV5-5,-,-,TRBJ1-5,CASSLRPPAGFSNQPQHF,TGTGCCAGCAGCTTAAGACCCCCGGCGGGTTTTAGCAATCAGCCCCAGCATTTT
TRBV6-5,once,-,TRBJ1-2,CASSYGQGLGYTF,TGTGCCAGCAGTTACGGCCAGGGGCTCGGCTACACCTTC
TRBV19,-,-,TRBJ1-1,CASSIGGVNTEAFF,TGTGCCAGTAGTATCGGGGGAGTGAACACTGAAGCTTTCTTT